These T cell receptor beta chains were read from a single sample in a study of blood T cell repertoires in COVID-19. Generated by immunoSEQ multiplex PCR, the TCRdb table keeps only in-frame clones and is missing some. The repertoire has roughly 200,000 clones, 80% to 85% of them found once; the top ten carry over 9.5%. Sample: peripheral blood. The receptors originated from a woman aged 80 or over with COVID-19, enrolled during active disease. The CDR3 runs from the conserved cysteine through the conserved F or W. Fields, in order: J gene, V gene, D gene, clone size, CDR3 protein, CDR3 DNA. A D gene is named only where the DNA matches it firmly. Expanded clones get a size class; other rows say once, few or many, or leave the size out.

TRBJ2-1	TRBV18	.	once	CASSPPGLYYNEQFF	TGTGCCAGCTCACCACCGGGACTTTACTACAATGAGCAGTTCTTC
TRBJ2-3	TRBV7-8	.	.	CASSSQGMGTDTQYF	TGTGCCAGCAGCTCACAGGGTATGGGCACAGATACGCAGTATTTT
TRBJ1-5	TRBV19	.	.	CASTPGEGRGNQPQHF	TGTGCCAGTACCCCCGGGGAAGGGAGGGGCAATCAGCCCCAGCATTTT
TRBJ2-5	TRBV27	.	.	CADTTAETQYF	TGTGCCGATACTACTGCGGAGACCCAGTACTTC
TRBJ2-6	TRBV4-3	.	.	CASSRRSSGANVLTF	TGCGCCAGCAGCCGACGGAGCTCTGGGGCCAACGTCCTGACTTTC
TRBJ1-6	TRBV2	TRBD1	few	CASSQTTGGGSPLHF	TGTGCCAGCAGCCAAACGACAGGGGGCGGTTCACCCCTCCACTTT
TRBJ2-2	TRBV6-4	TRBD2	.	CASRSLAGLTGELFF	TGTGCCAGCAGAAGTCTAGCGGGTCTGACCGGGGAGCTGTTTTTT
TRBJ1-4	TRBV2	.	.	CASNEQGLNEKLFF	TGTGCCAGCAATGAGCAGGGCCTGAATGAAAAACTGTTTTTT
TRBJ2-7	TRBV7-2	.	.	CASSFGVPYEQYF	TGTGCCAGCAGCTTCGGGGTGCCCTACGAGCAGTACTTC
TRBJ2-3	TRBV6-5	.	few	CASSTRTTTDTQYF	TGTGCCAGCAGTACCCGGACTACCACAGATACGCAGTATTTT
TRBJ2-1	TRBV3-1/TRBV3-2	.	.	CASSQESWRGYNEQFF	TGTGCCAGCAGCCAAGAGTCATGGCGGGGCTACAATGAGCAGTTCTTC
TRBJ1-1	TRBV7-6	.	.	CASSLSGNTEAFF	TGTGCCAGCAGCTTAAGCGGGAACACTGAAGCTTTCTTT
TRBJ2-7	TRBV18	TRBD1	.	CASSPGQGRSYEQYF	TGTGCCAGCTCACCCGGACAGGGTAGGTCCTACGAGCAGTACTTC
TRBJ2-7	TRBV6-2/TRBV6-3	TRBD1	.	CASSNSGTGGYEQYF	TGTGCCAGCAGTAACTCGGGGACAGGGGGCTACGAGCAGTACTTC
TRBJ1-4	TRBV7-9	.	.	CASSSGSPGTNEKLFF	TGTGCCAGCAGCTCCGGGTCGCCCGGGACTAATGAAAAACTGTTTTTT
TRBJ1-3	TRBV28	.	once	CASSPVDRDGNTIYF	TGTGCCAGCAGTCCGGTAGATCGGGATGGAAACACCATATATTTT
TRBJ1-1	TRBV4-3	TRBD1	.	CASSLIRGVKGTEAFF	TGCGCCAGCAGCCTCATCAGGGGGGTGAAGGGCACTGAAGCTTTCTTT
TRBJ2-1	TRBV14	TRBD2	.	CASSESPGLGLVDEQFF	TGTGCCAGCAGCGAATCCCCGGGACTAGGGTTAGTGGATGAGCAGTTCTTC
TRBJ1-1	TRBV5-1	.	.	CASSLGGSGNTEAFF	TGCGCCAGCAGCTTGGGAGGTAGTGGGAACACTGAAGCTTTCTTT
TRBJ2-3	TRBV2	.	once	CASSGFIGRPPDTQYF	TGTGCCAGCAGTGGGTTTATCGGGAGACCCCCAGATACGCAGTATTTT
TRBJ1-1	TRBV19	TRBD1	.	CASRNRGAGTEAFF	TGTGCCAGTAGAAACAGGGGCGCGGGGACTGAAGCTTTCTTT
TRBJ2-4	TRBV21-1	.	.	CASSKGIAGVAKNIQYF	TGTGCCAGCAGCAAAGGCATAGCGGGGGTAGCCAAAAACATTCAGTACTTC
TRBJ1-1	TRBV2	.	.	CASLRTENTEAFF	TGTGCCAGCTTGCGGACAGAGAACACTGAAGCTTTCTTT
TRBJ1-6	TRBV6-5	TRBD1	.	CASSYSARGNSPLHF	TGTGCCAGCAGTTACTCGGCCAGGGGGAATTCACCCCTCCACTTT
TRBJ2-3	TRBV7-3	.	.	CASSLIGDYTDTQYF	TGTGCCAGCAGCTTAATAGGAGATTACACAGATACGCAGTATTTT
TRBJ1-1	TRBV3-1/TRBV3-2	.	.	CASSTGLGTEAFF	TGTGCCAGCAGCACAGGTCTGGGCACTGAAGCTTTCTTT
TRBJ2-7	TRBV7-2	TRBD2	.	CASSLAASGVEQYF	TGTGCCAGCAGCTTAGCGGCTAGCGGGGTCGAGCAGTACTTC
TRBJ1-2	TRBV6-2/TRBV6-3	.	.	CASSQVDSWFYGYTF	TGTGCCAGCAGTCAAGTGGACAGTTGGTTCTATGGCTACACCTTC
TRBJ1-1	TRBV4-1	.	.	CASSQAQRVGTEAFF	TGCGCCAGCAGCCAAGCACAGCGGGTGGGAACTGAAGCTTTCTTT
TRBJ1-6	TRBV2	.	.	CASTKPTGLDNSPLHF	TGTGCCAGCACCAAACCGACAGGCTTGGATAATTCACCCCTCCACTTT
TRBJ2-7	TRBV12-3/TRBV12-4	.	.	CASTTYGGLEQYF	TGTGCCAGCACCACTTACGGGGGGCTCGAGCAGTACTTC
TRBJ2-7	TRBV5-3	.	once	CARSLVSKTRLTATTYEQYF	TGTGCCAGAAGCTTGGTCTCGAAGACTAGGCTTACCGCTACGACCTACGAGCAGTACTTC
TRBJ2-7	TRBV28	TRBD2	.	CASRQPGLASYEQYF	TGTGCCAGCAGGCAACCGGGACTAGCAAGCTACGAGCAGTACTTC
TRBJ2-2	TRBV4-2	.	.	CASSQGLTTSQRAGELFF	TGTGCCAGCAGCCAAGGACTAACGACCAGTCAGAGGGCCGGGGAGCTGTTTTTT
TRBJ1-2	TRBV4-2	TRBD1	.	CASSQATGTYGYTF	TGTGCCAGCAGCCAAGCGACAGGGACCTATGGCTACACCTTC
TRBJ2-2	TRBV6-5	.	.	CASSLLQGTGELFF	TGTGCCAGCAGCTTACTACAGGGAACCGGGGAGCTGTTTTTT
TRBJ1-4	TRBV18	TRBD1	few	CASSTGTANEKLFF	TGTGCCAGTTCTACCGGGACAGCTAATGAAAAACTGTTTTTT
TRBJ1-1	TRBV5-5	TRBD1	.	CASSPSGTGATNTEAFF	TGTGCCAGCAGTCCGTCCGGGACAGGAGCCACGAACACTGAAGCTTTCTTT
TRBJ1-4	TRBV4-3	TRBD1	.	CASSLGQSNEKLFF	TGCGCCAGCAGCCTGGGACAGTCTAATGAAAAACTGTTTTTT
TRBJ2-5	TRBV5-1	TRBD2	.	CASSLFSGVAETQYF	TGCGCCAGCAGCTTGTTTAGCGGGGTGGCAGAGACCCAGTACTTC
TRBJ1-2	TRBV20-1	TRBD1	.	CSANFDRGNTF	TGCAGTGCTAATTTTGACAGGGGCAATACCTTC
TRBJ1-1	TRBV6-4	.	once	CASLSQGENTEAFF	TGTGCCAGCTTATCACAGGGTGAGAACACTGAAGCTTTCTTT
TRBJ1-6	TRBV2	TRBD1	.	CASSRTGRNSPLHF	TGTGCCAGCAGTCGGACAGGGCGGAATTCACCCCTCCACTTT
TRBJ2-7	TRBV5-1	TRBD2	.	CASSLTSGIYEQYF	TGCGCCAGCAGCTTGACTAGCGGGATTTACGAGCAGTACTTC
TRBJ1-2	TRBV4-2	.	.	CASSQGGGYTF	TGTGCCAGCAGCCAAGGAGGAGGCTACACCTTC